One and the same sample provided the 26 T cell receptor beta chains below, sequenced in a study of spatial heterogeneity in lung cancer. Study-wide results and limits: Counts that tracked tumor mutation counts were those of expanded intratumoral alpha and beta TCRs.

TCRdb ran MiXCR on the 5' RACE reads and lists one entry per CDR3 protein. The sample includes around 2,600 distinct CDR3 sequences, around 8.2% of them seen just once. Their target antigens are unknown. The time point denotes: sample taken at primary tumor resection. The source material was lung tumor tissue, sampled at surgery. Every receptor here comes from a male donor with early-stage non-small cell lung cancer.

The rearrangement joins TRBV4-1 to TRBJ2-5; a possible D gene is TRBD2 (6 bases). Germline loops: CDR1 MGHRA, CDR2 YSYEKL. V was cut by 4 bases and J by 7 bases, with 16 bases left in between. The CDR3 consists of 14 residues. DNA for the CDR3: TGCGCCAGCAGCCGCGGAGGGGAAGAGGCGACCCAGTACTTC. The encoded protein is CASSRGGEEATQYF.

In its sample, this clonotype ranks as large. The chain has TRBV7-8 and TRBJ2-3; the match to TRBD2 covers 7 bases. The germline gives CDR1 SGHVS, CDR2 FQNEAQ. This CDR3 comprises 17 residues. The trim removed 0 bases at V and 0 bases at J, leaving 6 bases unmatched. CDR3 in amino acids: CASSLAPQRGSTDTQYF. Here the CDR3 DNA reads TGTGCCAGCAGCTTAGCGCCCCAGCGGGGAAGCACAGATACGCAGTATTTT.

This clonotype is medium-sized (0.01 to 0.1%) in the sample. J is TRBJ2-3 and V is TRBV12-3 or TRBV12-4, with TRBD1 as a possible D gene (5 bases). The V end was cut by 3 bases, the J end by 4 bases, with 8 bases between. There are 13 residues in the CDR3. CDR3: CASSFQGADTQYF. CDR3 DNA sequence: TGTGCCAGCAGTTTTCAGGGCGCAGATACGCAGTATTTT.

At least ten counts were recorded for this clonotype. The V call is TRBV6-5, the J call TRBJ2-7; 7 bases align to TRBD1. The germline V gene encodes CDR1 MNHEY and CDR2 SVGAGI. After removal of 4 bases from V and 1 base from J, the junction contained 1 base not matched to a gene. The CDR3 has 13 amino acids. The CDR3 sequence is CASSSTGSYEQYF. CDR3 in DNA: TGTGCCAGCAGTTCGACAGGGTCCTACGAGCAGTACTTC.

Sample share makes this clonotype large (0.1 to 1%). The chain links TRBV7-9 to TRBJ2-1; D is undetermined. V was cut by 6 bases and J by 4 bases, with 13 bases left in between. CDR1 is SEHNR, CDR2 FQNEAQ, per germline (reference sequence). The CDR3 contains 14 residues. The chain's CDR3 is CASSFAVGYNEQFF. In DNA, the CDR3 is TGTGCCAGCAGTTTCGCGGTGGGGTACAATGAGCAGTTCTTC.

In its sample, this clonotype is medium-sized (0.01 to 0.1%). This chain uses TRBV2 with TRBJ2-2; weak D call: TRBD1 (5 bases). Germline V gene sequence: CDR1 SNHLY, CDR2 FYNNEI. The CDR3 is 16 amino acids. Trimming took 0 bases from V and 6 from J, leaving 14 bases between them. The CDR3 region is CASSEALRRGAGELFF. The CDR3, as DNA: TGTGCCAGCAGTGAAGCGCTTCGAAGGGGCGCCGGGGAGCTGTTTTTT.

This clonotype is judged medium-sized. The chain employs TRBV28 and TRBJ2-3, with D unresolved. Germline CDR1 and CDR2: MDHEN and SYDVKM. This CDR3 spans 12 amino acids. Trimming removed 2 bases at V and 6 bases at J, with 6 bases between. The CDR3 region is CASSLIADTQYF. CDR3 nucleotide sequence: TGTGCCAGCAGTTTAATAGCCGATACGCAGTATTTT.

This clonotype is labeled medium-sized (0.01 to 0.1%). In nucleotides, the CDR3 is TGTGCCAGCAAGCGGAGGGCCTTCTCCTACAATGAGCAGTTCTTC. This sequence encodes CASKRRAFSYNEQFF. The chain uses TRBV19 and TRBJ2-1; TRBD2 is a possible D gene (6 bases). Germline loops: CDR1 LNHDA, CDR2 SQIVND (reference sequence). V was shortened by 9 bases and J by 0 bases, with 15 bases between the two germline ends. CDR3 length: 15 amino acids.

The J gene is TRBJ2-2, the V gene TRBV7-2; 13 bases line up with TRBD2. This CDR3 is built from 19 residues. V was pared by 1 base and J by 10 bases, with 15 bases of the junction left unmatched. Germline V gene data show CDR1 as SGHTA and CDR2 as FQGNSA. This CDR3 is CASSLGASGLAGLGEELFF. The CDR3 DNA is TGTGCCAGCAGCTTAGGTGCATCGGGACTAGCGGGGCTGGGAGAGGAGCTGTTTTTT.

This clonotype is judged medium-sized. J is TRBJ1-5 and V is TRBV28; 7 bases agree with TRBD1. CDR1 and CDR2 (germline): MDHEN, SYDVKM. J lost 4 bases, V lost 5 bases, and 8 bases had no gene match. The CDR3 has 15 amino acids. The CDR3 loop is CASSTLGRGNQPQHF. CDR3 sequence (DNA): TGTGCCAGCAGTACTCTGGGCAGGGGGAATCAGCCCCAGCATTTT.

This clonotype is labeled medium-sized. The gene calls are TRBV7-2 and TRBJ2-3; D not resolved. The length of the CDR3 is 11 residues. V was clipped by 0 bases and J by 11 bases, with 6 bases between them. The germline CDR1 and CDR2 sequences are SGHTA and FQGNSA. In DNA, the CDR3 is TGTGCCAGCAGCTTAGCGTCTAGGCAGTATTTT. It yields the protein CASSLASRQYF.

The chain recombines TRBV12-3 or TRBV12-4 with TRBJ1-5; 8 nucleotides agree with TRBD1. V was clipped by 3 bases and J by 5 bases; unmatched bases: 3. The CDR3 is 14 residues long. CDR3 nucleotide sequence: TGTGCCAGCAGTTTGGGGGACAGGTATCAGCCCCAGCATTTT. This encodes CASSLGDRYQPQHF.

In its sample, this clonotype was seen many times. J is TRBJ1-6 and V is TRBV7-8, with D perhaps matching TRBD1 (5 bases). This CDR3 is built from 15 residues. Germline CDR1 SGHVS, CDR2 FQNEAQ. Trimming took 5 bases from V and 9 from J, leaving 17 bases between them. The CDR3 region is CASSQREGNGSPLHF. In DNA, the CDR3 is TGTGCCAGCAGCCAAAGGGAGGGGAACGGTTCACCCCTCCACTTT.

This clonotype ranks as medium-sized. The rearrangement uses TRBV7-8 and TRBJ2-1, with 7 bases that match TRBD2. This CDR3 is built from 17 residues. Per the germline V gene, CDR1 is SGHVS and CDR2 is FQNEAQ. J was trimmed by 0 bases and V by 5 bases; bases with no gene match: 10. CDR3 bases: TGTGCCAGCAGCCTCCGGGCGGGCGGGGGCTCCTACAATGAGCAGTTCTTC. Translated, it gives CASSLRAGGGSYNEQFF.

This clonotype is judged medium-sized. The rearrangement links TRBV10-3 to TRBJ2-7; 9 nucleotides line up with TRBD2. CDR1 and CDR2 (germline): ENHRY, SYGVKD. The CDR3 runs to 15 residues. With 0 bases clipped from V and 2 bases from J, the junction kept 2 bases outside the gene matches. CDR3: CAISESLAGAYEQYF. For the CDR3, the DNA is TGTGCCATCAGTGAGTCCTTAGCGGGAGCCTACGAGCAGTACTTC.

With respect to this clonotype: One end of the junction does not line up with germline, which may come from a read error. The gene calls are TRBV28 and TRBJ2-7, with 8 bases matching TRBD2. Per germline, CDR1 MDHEN and CDR2 SYDVKM. CDR3 size: 15 residues. CDR3 protein: CVSSRSGSGRYEQYF. The CDR3 bases are TGTGTCAGCAGCCGGAGCGGGAGTGGCCGATACGAGCAGTACTTC.

This clonotype counts as medium-sized. This chain joins TRBV28 and TRBJ2-2; no reliable D call. Germline CDR1 is MDHEN and CDR2 is SYDVKM. This CDR3 region has 15 residues. The V end was cut by 5 bases, the J end by 1 base, with 11 bases between. The CDR3 reads CASSTLVWNTGELFF. The DNA for the CDR3 is TGTGCCAGCAGTACTCTTGTATGGAACACCGGGGAGCTGTTTTTT. The full variable domain, in which reference TRBV28 and TRBJ2-2 provide the parts outside the CDR3, is DVKVTQSSRYLVKRTGEKVFLECVQDMDHENMFWYRQDPGLGLRLIYFSYDVKMKEKGDIPEGYSVSREKKERFSLILESASTNQTSMYLCASSTLVWNTGELFFGEGSRLTVL.

V gene TRBV5-1 combines with J gene TRBJ2-3, with D maybe TRBD1 (6 bases). The V gene lost 0 bases and the J gene lost 2 bases, with 10 bases spanning the gap. Germline CDR1 SGHRS, CDR2 YFSETQ. The CDR3 has 15 residues. The CDR3 reads CASSLADRFTDTQYF. In DNA form, the CDR3 reads TGCGCCAGCAGCTTGGCCGACAGGTTCACAGATACGCAGTATTTT.

This clonotype was recorded many times. V and J are TRBV29-1 and TRBJ2-6; possibly TRBD2 for D (5 bases). Trimming pared 7 bases from V and 4 bases from J, leaving 14 bases between. This CDR3 is 14 amino acids long. Germline assignment: CDR1 SQVTM and CDR2 ANQGSEA. For the CDR3, the DNA is TGCAGCGCCCGGGGTCAGTTGGGGGCCAACGTCCTGACTTTC. It codes for CSARGQLGANVLTF.

This clonotype appeared many times. The rearrangement links TRBV7-3 to TRBJ1-1; D uncertain. This CDR3 comprises 14 residues. Between the trimmed V and J ends, which lost 4 bases and 2 bases, there was a span of 11 bases. CDR1 and CDR2 from the germline V gene are SGHTA and FQGTGA. CDR3 in DNA: TGTGCCAGCAGCTCCCAGGCGGGTAACACTGAAGCTTTCTTT. Translated, it gives CASSSQAGNTEAFF. Based on the CDR3 plus reference TRBV7-3 and TRBJ1-1, the full variable domain is GAGVSQTPSNKVTEKGKYVELRCDPISGHTALYWYRQSLGQGPEFLIYFQGTGAADDSGLPNDRFFAVRPEGSVSTLKIQRTERGDSAVYLCASSSQAGNTEAFFGQGTRLTVV.

The chain couples TRBV7-2 to TRBJ2-7; the D call may be TRBD1 or TRBD2 (5 bases each). V gave up 3 bases and J gave up 2 bases, with 14 bases separating them. CDR1 and CDR2 from the germline V gene are SGHTA and FQGNSA. This CDR3 contains 15 residues. This CDR3 reads CASSLSGTVTYEQYF. The CDR3 DNA follows: TGTGCCAGCAGCTTGTCCGGGACGGTGACCTACGAGCAGTACTTC.

This clonotype was recorded at least ten times. The chain links TRBV5-3 to TRBJ2-3; D remains ambiguous. TRBV5-3 has ORF status, its function being uncertain. The CDR3 contains 15 residues. Trimming removed 3 bases from V and 6 bases from J, with 17 bases in between. CDR3 in amino acids: CARSWNGYDVDTQYF. CDR3 coding DNA: TGTGCCAGAAGCTGGAATGGATACGATGTGGATACGCAGTATTTT.

This clonotype was picked up many times. V gene TRBV12-5 combines with J gene TRBJ1-6; D possibly corresponds to TRBD1 (5 bases). Germline CDR1 is LGHNT and CDR2 is FRNRAP. The CDR3 spans 14 residues. V was shortened by 7 bases and J by 10 bases, with 17 bases between the two germline ends. CDR3 bases: TGTGCTAGTGCTCCCAGCGGGGCAGGCTCACCCCTCCACTTT. This codes for CASAPSGAGSPLHF.

By share, this clonotype counts as medium-sized (0.01 to 0.1%). The gene calls are TRBV30 and TRBJ1-1; D unclear. CDR3 length equals 12 residues. Germline V lookup: CDR1 GTSNPN, CDR2 SVGIG (reference sequence). V was trimmed by 5 bases and J by 7 bases, leaving 14 bases between them. The CDR3 reads CAWGRYGGEAFF. The CDR3 coding sequence is TGTGCCTGGGGAAGGTATGGAGGTGAAGCTTTCTTT.

There are a few counts of this clonotype. The chain joins TRBV6-1 to TRBJ2-2; the match to TRBD2 covers 11 bases. CDR3 length: 16 amino acids. Germline trimming cut 1 base from V and 7 bases from J; bases unmatched to any gene: 5. In germline, CDR1 is MNHNS, CDR2 SASEGT. In DNA form, the CDR3 reads TGTGCCAGCAGTGAAGGACTAGCGGGGATGCGCGGGGAGCTGTTTTTT. Protein: CASSEGLAGMRGELFF.

This clonotype was found a few times. The J gene is TRBJ1-5, the V gene TRBV28; 7 bases are shared with TRBD1. The CDR3 loop spans 14 amino acids. Germline V gives CDR1 MDHEN, CDR2 SYDVKM. The V and J ends lost 10 bases and 4 bases, in that order; junction bases with no gene match: 10. CDR3 DNA: TGTGCCACCCTCCCGACAGGGTGGAATCAGCCCCAGCATTTT. Protein product: CATLPTGWNQPQHF.